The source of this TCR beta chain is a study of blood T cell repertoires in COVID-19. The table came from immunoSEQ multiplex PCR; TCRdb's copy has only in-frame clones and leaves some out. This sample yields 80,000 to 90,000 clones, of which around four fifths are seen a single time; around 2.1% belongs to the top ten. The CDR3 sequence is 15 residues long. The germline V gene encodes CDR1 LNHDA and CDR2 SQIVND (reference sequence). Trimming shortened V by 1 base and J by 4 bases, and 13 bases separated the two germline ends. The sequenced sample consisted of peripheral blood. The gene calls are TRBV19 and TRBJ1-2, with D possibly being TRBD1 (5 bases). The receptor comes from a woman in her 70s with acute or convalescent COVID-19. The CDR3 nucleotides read TGTGCCAGTAGTATAGCTGGAGGGGCGTCCTATGGCTACACCTTC. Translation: CASSIAGGASYGYTF.